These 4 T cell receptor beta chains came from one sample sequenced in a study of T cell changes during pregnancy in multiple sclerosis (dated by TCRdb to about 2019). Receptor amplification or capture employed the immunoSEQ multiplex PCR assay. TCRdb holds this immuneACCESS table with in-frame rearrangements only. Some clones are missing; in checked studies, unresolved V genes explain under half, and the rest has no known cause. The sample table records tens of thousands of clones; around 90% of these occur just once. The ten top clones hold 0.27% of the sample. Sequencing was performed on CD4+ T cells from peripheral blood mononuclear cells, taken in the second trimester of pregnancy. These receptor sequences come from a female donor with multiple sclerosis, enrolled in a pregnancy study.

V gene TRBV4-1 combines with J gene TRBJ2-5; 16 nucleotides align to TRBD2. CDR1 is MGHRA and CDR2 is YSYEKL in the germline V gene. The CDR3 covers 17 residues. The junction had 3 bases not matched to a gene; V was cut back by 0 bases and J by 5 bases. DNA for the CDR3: TGCGCCAGCAGCCAAGAAGGGACTAGCGGGGGGGCCGAGACCCAGTACTTC. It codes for CASSQEGTSGGAETQYF.

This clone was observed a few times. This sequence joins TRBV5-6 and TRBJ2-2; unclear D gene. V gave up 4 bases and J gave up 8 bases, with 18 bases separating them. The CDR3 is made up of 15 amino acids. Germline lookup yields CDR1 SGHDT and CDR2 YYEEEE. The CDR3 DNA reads TGTGCCAGCAGCCCACCACCCCCCCTTCAGGGGGAGCTGTTTTTT. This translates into CASSPPPPLQGELFF.

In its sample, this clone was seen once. DNA of the CDR3: TGTGCCTGGAGTCCCTCTTCAGGGTCCTACGAGCAGTACTTC. Residues: CAWSPSSGSYEQYF. The gene calls are TRBV30 and TRBJ2-7; D might be TRBD1 (5 bases). The CDR3 covers 14 residues. Trimming stripped 2 bases from V and 1 base from J, with 12 bases between. Germline V gives CDR1 GTSNPN, CDR2 SVGIG (reference sequence).

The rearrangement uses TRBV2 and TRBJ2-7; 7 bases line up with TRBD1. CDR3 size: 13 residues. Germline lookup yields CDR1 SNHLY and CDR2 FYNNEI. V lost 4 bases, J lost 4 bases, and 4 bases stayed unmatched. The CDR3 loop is CASSGQGEYEQYF. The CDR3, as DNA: TGTGCCAGCAGTGGGCAGGGGGAGTACGAGCAGTACTTC.